The clone carrying this T cell receptor (beta chain) was detected only once. Here immunoSEQ multiplex PCR was the method, and the copy in TCRdb shows in-frame clones only, minus some. The sample yields approximately 80,000 clones, about 88% seen once. The source of the sample is a study of control samples from healthy donors and cancer patients. V was clipped by 5 bases and J by 8 bases; unmatched bases: 4. The CDR3 is made up of 13 amino acids. CDR1 and CDR2 (germline): SEHNR, FQNEAQ (reference sequence). The receptor was isolated from a woman between 45 and 60 years old in good health. Sequencing used blood. J is TRBJ1-3 and V is TRBV7-9, with 9 bases fitting TRBD1. The CDR3 loop reads CASSKGQGDTIYF. For the CDR3, the DNA is TGTGCCAGCAGCAAGGGACAGGGAGACACCATATATTTT.